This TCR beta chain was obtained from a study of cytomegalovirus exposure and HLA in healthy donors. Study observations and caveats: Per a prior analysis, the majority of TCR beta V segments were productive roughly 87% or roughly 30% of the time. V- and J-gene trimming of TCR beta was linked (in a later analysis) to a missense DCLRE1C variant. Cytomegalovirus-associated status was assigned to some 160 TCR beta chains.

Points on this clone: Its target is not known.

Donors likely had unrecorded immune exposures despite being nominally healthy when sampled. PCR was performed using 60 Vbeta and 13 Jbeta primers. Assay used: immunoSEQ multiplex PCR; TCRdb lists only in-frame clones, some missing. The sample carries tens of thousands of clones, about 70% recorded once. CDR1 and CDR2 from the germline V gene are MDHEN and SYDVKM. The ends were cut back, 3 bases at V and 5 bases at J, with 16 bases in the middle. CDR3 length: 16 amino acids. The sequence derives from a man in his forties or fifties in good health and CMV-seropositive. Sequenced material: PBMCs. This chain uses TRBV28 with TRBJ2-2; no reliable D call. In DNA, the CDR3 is TGTGCCAGCAGTTTGCACAGCTCGGATGGAACCGGGGAGCTGTTTTTT. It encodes CASSLHSSDGTGELFF.